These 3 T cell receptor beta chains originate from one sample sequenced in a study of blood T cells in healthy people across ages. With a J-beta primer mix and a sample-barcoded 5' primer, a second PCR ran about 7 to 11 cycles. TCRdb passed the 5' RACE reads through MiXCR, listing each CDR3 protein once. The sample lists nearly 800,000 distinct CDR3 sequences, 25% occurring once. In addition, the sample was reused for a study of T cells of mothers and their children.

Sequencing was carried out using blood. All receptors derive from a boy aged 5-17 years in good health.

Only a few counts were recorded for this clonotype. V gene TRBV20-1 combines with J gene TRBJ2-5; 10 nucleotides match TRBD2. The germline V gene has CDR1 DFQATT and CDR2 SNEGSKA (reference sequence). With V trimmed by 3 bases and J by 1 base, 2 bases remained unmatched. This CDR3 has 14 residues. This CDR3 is CSASPSGSQETQYF. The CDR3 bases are TGCAGTGCTAGTCCTAGCGGGAGCCAAGAGACCCAGTACTTC.

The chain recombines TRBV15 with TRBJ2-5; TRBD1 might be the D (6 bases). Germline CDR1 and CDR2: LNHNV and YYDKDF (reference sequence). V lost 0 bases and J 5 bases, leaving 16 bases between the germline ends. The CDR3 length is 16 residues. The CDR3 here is CATSRDRQGLGETQYF. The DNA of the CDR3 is TGTGCCACCAGCAGAGATCGTCAGGGGCTGGGGGAGACCCAGTACTTC.

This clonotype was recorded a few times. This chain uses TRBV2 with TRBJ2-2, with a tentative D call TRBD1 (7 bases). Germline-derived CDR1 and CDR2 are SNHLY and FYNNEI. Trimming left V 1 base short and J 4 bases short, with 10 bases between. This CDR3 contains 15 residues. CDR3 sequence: CASSEVQGGTGELFF. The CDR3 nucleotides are TGTGCCAGCAGTGAAGTCCAGGGGGGCACCGGGGAGCTGTTTTTT.